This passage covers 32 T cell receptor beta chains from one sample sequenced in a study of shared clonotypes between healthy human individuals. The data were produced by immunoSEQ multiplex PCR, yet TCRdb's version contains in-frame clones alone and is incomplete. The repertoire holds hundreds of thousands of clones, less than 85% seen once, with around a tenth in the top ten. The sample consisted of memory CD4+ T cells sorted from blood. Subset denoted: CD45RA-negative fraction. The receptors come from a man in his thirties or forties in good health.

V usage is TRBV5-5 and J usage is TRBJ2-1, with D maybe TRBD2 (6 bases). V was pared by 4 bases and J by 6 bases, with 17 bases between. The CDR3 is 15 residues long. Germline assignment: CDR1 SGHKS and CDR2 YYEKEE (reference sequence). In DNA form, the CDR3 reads TGTGCCAGCAGCCGAGGGACTGTAGATACCAATGAGCAGTTCTTC. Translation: CASSRGTVDTNEQFF.

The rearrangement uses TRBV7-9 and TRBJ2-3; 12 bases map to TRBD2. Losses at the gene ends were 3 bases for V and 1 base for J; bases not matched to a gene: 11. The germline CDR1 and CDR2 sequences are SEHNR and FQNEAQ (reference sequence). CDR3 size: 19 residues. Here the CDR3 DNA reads TGTGCCAGCAGCTTCCCCCTAGCGGGAGGGCCTTGGGGCACAGATACGCAGTATTTT. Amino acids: CASSFPLAGGPWGTDTQYF.

In DNA, the CDR3 is TGTGCCAGGACAAGGACACCTACGAACACCGGGGAGCTGTTTTTT. It is translated as CARTRTPTNTGELFF. This sequence joins TRBV2 and TRBJ2-2, with a possible D match to TRBD1 (5 bases). The germline CDR1 and CDR2 sequences are SNHLY and FYNNEI. Trimming took off 9 bases at V and 0 bases at J, with 14 bases between the two ends. The CDR3 is 15 amino acids.

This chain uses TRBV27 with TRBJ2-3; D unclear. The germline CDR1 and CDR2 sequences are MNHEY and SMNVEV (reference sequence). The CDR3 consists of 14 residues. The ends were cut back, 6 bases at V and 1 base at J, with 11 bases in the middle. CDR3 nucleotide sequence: TGTGCCAGCAGCATTTCCCTCGGCACAGATACGCAGTATTTT. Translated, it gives CASSISLGTDTQYF.

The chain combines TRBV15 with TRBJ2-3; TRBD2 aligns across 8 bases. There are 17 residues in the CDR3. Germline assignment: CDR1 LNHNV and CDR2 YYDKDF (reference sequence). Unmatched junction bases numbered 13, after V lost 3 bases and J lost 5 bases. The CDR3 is CATSSGTGGEVGDTQYF. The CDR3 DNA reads TGTGCCACCAGCAGCGGGACGGGAGGGGAAGTAGGAGATACGCAGTATTTT.

The CDR3 spells CASRTDRVTSEQYF. CDR3 nucleotides: TGTGCCAGCAGAACTGACAGGGTTACGTCCGAGCAGTACTTC. V is TRBV6-5 and J is TRBJ2-7, with 7 bases that match TRBD1. This CDR3 comprises 14 residues. Germline values: CDR1 MNHEY, CDR2 SVGAGI. The junction had 11 bases not matched to a gene; V was cut back by 6 bases and J by 6 bases.

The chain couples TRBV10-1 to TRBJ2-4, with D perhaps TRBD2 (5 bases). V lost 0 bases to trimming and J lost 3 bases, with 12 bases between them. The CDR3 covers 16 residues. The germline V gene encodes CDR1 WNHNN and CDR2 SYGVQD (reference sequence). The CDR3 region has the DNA TGCGCCAGCAGTGAGTCGATCGGGGTTGGCAAAAACATTCAGTACTTC. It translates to CASSESIGVGKNIQYF.

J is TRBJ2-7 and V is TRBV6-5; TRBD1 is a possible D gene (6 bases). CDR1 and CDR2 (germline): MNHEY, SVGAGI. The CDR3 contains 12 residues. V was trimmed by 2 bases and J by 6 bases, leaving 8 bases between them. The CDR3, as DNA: TGTGCCAGCAGTTACCTAGGGGGCGAGCAGTACTTC. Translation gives CASSYLGGEQYF.

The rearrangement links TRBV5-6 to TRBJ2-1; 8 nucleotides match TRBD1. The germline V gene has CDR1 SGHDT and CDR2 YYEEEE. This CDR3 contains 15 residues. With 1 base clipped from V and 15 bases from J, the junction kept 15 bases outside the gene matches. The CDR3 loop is CASSLNFRTGFSPFF. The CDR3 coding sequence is TGTGCCAGCAGCTTGAATTTTCGGACAGGGTTTTCCCCGTTCTTC.

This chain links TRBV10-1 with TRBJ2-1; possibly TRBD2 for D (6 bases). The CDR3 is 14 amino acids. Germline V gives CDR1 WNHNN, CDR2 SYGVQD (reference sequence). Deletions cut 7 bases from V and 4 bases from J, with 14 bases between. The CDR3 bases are TGCGCCAGCAACACCGGGACTTCGTACAATGAGCAGTTCTTC. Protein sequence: CASNTGTSYNEQFF.

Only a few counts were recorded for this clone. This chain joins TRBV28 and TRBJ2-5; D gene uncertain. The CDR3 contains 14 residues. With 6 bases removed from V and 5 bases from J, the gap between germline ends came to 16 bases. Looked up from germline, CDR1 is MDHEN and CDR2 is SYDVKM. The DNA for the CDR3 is TGTGCCAGCAGACCCCCCGAACTTGGGGAGACCCAGTACTTC. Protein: CASRPPELGETQYF.

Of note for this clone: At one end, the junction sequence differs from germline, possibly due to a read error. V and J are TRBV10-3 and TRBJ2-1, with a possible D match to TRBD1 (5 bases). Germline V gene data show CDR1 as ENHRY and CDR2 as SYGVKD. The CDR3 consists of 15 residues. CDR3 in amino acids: CAIREFRVGEDEQFF. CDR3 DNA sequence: TGTGCCATCAGGGAGTTCAGGGTTGGAGAGGATGAGCAGTTCTTC.

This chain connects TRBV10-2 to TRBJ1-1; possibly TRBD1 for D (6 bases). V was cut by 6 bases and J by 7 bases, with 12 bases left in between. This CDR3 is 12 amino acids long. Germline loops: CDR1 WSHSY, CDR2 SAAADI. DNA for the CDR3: TGCGCCAGCAGCAGGGGACGGAATGAAGCTTTCTTT. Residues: CASSRGRNEAFF.

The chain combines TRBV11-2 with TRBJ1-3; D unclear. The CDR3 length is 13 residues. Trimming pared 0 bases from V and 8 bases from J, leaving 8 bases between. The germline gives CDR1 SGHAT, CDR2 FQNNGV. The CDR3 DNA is TGTGCCAGCAGCTTAGACGGGGTATACACCATATATTTT. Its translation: CASSLDGVYTIYF.

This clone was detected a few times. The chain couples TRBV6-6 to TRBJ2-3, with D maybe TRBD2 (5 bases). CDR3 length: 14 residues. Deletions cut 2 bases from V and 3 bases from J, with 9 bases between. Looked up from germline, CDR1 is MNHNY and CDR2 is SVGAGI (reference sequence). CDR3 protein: CASSYEGGTDTQYF. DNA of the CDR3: TGTGCCAGCAGTTACGAGGGCGGGACAGATACGCAGTATTTT.

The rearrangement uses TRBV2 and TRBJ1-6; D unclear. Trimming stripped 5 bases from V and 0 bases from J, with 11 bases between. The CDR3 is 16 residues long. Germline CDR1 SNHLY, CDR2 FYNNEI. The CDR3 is CASSKLPSSYNSPLHF. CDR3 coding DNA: TGTGCCAGCAGTAAATTACCGAGCTCCTATAATTCACCCCTCCACTTT.

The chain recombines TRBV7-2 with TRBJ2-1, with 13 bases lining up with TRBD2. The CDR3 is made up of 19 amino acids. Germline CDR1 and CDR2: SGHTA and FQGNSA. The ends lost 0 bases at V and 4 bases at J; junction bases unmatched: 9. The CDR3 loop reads CASSLAASGLAGSYNEQFF. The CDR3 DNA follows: TGTGCCAGCAGCTTAGCGGCATCGGGACTAGCGGGGTCTTACAATGAGCAGTTCTTC.

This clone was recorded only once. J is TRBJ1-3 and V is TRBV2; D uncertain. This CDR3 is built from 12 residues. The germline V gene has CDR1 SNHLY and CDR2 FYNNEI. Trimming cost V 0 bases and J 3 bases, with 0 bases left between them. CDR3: CASSEAGNTIYF. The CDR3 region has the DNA TGTGCCAGCAGTGAAGCTGGAAACACCATATATTTT.

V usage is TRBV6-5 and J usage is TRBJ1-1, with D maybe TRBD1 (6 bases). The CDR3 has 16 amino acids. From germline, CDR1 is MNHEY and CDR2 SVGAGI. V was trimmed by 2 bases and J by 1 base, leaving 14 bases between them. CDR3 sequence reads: CASSYRGRGQNTEAFF. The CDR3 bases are TGTGCCAGCAGTTACAGGGGGAGGGGCCAGAACACTGAAGCTTTCTTT.

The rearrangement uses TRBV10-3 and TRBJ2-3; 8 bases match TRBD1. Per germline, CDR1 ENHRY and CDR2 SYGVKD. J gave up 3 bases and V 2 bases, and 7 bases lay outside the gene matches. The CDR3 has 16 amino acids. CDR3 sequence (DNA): TGTGCCATCAGTGAGGGGAGACAGGGGAGGACAGATACGCAGTATTTT. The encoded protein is CAISEGRQGRTDTQYF.

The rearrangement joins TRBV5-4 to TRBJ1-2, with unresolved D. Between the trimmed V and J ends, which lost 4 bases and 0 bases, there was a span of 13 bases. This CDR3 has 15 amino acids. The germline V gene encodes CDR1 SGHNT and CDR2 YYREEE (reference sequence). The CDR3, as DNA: TGTGCCAGCAGCACGGCGGAAACGTCTAACTATGGCTACACCTTC. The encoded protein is CASSTAETSNYGYTF.

The CDR3, as DNA: TGTGCCAGCAGCGTAGACCCCACGGGGACCCAGTACTTC. Translating gives CASSVDPTGTQYF. The V call is TRBV2, the J call TRBJ2-5; no definite D call. Trimming removed 6 bases from V and 7 bases from J, with 15 bases in between. This CDR3 contains 13 residues. CDR1 and CDR2 (germline): SNHLY, FYNNEI.

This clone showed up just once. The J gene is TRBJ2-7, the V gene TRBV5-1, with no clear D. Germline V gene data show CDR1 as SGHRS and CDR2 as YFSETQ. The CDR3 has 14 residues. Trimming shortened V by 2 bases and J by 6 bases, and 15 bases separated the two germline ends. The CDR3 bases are TGCGCCAGCAGCTTAACTTCACCATCCGGCGAGCAGTACTTC. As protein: CASSLTSPSGEQYF. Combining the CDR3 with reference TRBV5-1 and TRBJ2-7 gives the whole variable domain KAGVTQTPRYLIKTRGQQVTLSCSPISGHRSVSWYQQTPGQGLQFLFEYFSETQRNKGNFPGRFSGRQFSNSRSEMNVSTLELGDSALYLCASSLTSPSGEQYFGPGTRLTVT.

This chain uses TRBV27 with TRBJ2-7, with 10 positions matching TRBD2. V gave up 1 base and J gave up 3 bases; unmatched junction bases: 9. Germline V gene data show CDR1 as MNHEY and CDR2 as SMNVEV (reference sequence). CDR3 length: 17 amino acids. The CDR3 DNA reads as TGTGCCAGCAGTTTATACCCCGCAGCGGGAGGGGGCTACGAGCAGTACTTC. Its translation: CASSLYPAAGGGYEQYF.

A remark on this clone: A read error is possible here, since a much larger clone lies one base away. CDR3 loop: CASSSSGSYEQYF. The CDR3 nucleotides read TGTGCCAGCAGCTCTAGCGGGAGCTACGAGCAGTACTTC. V gene TRBV11-3 combines with J gene TRBJ2-7; 10 bases are a match to TRBD2. CDR1 and CDR2 (germline): SGHNT, YENEEA. The CDR3 runs 13 residues. Trimming cost V 4 bases and J 3 bases; bases outside gene matches: 0.

The DNA of the CDR3 is TGTGCCAGCACTCCTTCGGGGATAGGTGAAAAACTGTTTTTT. It codes for CASTPSGIGEKLFF. The chain combines TRBV28 with TRBJ1-4, with D hard to call. Per the germline V gene, CDR1 is MDHEN and CDR2 is SYDVKM. The CDR3 is 14 amino acids. V was pared by 7 bases and J by 7 bases, with 16 bases between. The complete variable domain, with remaining parts taken from reference TRBV28 and TRBJ1-4, reads DVKVTQSSRYLVKRTGEKVFLECVQDMDHENMFWYRQDPGLGLRLIYFSYDVKMKEKGDIPEGYSVSREKKERFSLILESASTNQTSMYLCASTPSGIGEKLFFGSGTQLSVL.

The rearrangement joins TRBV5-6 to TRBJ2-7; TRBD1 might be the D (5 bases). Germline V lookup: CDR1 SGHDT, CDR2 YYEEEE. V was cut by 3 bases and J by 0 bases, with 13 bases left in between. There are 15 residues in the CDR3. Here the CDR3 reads CASSYLRVPSYEQYF. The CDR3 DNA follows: TGTGCCAGCAGCTACCTCAGGGTACCCTCCTACGAGCAGTACTTC.

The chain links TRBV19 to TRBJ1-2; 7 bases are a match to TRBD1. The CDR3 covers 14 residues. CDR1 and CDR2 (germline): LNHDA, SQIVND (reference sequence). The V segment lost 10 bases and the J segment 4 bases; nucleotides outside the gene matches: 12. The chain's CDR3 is CATSRGQGSYGYTF. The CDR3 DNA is TGTGCCACGTCGAGGGGGCAGGGTAGCTATGGCTACACCTTC.

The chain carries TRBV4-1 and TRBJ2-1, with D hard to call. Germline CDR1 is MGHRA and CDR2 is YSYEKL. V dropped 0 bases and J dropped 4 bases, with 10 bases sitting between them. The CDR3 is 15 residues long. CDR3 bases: TGCGCCAGCAGCCAAGATACACAGTCTTACAATGAGCAGTTCTTC. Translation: CASSQDTQSYNEQFF.

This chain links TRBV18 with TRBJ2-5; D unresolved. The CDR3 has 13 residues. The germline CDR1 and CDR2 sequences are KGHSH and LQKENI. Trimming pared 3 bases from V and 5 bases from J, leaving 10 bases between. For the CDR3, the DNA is TGTGCCAGCTCACCCCAGAATTCGGAGACCCAGTACTTC. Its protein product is CASSPQNSETQYF. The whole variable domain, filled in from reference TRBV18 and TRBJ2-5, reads NAGVMQNPRHLVRRRGQEARLRCSPMKGHSHVYWYRQLPEEGLKFMVYLQKENIIDESGMPKERFSAEFPKEGPSILRIQQVVRGDSAAYFCASSPQNSETQYFGPGTRLLVL.

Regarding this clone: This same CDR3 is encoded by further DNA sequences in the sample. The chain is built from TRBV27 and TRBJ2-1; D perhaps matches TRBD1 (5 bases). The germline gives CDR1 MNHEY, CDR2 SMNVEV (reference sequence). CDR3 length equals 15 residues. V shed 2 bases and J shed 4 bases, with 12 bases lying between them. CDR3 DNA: TGTGCCAGCAGTTTAGTCCAGGGCCCGTACAATGAGCAGTTCTTC. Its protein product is CASSLVQGPYNEQFF.

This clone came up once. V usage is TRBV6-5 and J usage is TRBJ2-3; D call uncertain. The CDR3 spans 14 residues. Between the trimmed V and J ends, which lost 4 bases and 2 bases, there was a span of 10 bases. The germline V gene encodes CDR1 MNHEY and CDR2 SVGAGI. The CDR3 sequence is CASSLSGNTDTQYF. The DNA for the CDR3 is TGTGCCAGCAGTTTATCAGGAAACACAGATACGCAGTATTTT.